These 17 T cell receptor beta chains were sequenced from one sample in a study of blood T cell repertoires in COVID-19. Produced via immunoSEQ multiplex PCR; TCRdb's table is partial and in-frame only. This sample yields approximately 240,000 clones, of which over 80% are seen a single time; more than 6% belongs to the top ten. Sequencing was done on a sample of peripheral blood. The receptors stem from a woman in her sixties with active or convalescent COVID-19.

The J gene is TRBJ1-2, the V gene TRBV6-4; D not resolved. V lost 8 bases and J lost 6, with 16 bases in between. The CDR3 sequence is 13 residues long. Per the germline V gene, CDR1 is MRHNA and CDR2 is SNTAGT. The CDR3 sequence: CASPREGVDGYTF. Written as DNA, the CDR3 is TGTGCCAGCCCGAGGGAGGGTGTCGATGGCTACACCTTC.

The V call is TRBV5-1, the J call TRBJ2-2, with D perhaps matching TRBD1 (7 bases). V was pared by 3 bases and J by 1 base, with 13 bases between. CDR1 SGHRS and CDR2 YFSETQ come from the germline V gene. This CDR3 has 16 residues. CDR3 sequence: CASSSEGQLNTGELFF. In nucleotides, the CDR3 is TGCGCCAGCAGCTCGGAGGGACAGTTGAACACCGGGGAGCTGTTTTTT. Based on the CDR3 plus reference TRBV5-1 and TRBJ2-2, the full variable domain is KAGVTQTPRYLIKTRGQQVTLSCSPISGHRSVSWYQQTPGQGLQFLFEYFSETQRNKGNFPGRFSGRQFSNSRSEMNVSTLELGDSALYLCASSSEGQLNTGELFFGEGSRLTVL.

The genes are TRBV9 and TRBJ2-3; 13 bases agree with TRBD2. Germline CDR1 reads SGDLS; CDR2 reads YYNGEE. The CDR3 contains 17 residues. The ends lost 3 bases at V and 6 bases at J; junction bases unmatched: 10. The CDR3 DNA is TGTGCCAGCAGCGAGGGACTAGCGGGGATCAGTGTGGATACGCAGTATTTT. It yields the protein CASSEGLAGISVDTQYF.

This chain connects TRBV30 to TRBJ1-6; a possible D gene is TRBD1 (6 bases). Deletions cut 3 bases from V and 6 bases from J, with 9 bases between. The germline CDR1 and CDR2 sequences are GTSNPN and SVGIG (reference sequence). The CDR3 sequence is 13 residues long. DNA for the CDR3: TGTGCCTGGAGCGGACAGCGTAATTCACCCCTCCACTTT. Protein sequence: CAWSGQRNSPLHF.

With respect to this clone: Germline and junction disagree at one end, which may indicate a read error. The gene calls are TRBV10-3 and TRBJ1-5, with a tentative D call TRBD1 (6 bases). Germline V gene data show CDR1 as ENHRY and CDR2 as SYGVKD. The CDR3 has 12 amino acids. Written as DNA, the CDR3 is TGTGCCATCAGATCGTGGCTAGACAGGCCGTATTTT. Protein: CAIRSWLDRPYF.

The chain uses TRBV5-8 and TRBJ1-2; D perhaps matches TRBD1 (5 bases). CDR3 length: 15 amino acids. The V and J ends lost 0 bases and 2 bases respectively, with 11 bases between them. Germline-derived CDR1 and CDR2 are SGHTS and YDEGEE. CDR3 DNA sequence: TGTGCCAGCAGCTTGGGGGGCGCAGCGAACTATGGCTACACCTTC. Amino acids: CASSLGGAANYGYTF.

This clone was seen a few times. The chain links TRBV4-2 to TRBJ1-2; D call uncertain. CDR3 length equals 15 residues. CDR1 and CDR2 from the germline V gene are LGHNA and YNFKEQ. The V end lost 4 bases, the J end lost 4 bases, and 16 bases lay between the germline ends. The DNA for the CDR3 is TGTGCCAGCAGCCGCGGGGAGGAGGGAATCTATGGCTACACCTTC. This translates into CASSRGEEGIYGYTF.

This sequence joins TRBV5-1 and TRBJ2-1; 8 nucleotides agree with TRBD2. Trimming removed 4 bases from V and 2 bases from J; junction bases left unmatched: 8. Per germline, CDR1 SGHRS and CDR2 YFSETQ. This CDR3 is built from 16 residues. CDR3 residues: CASSPSGGDPYNEQFF. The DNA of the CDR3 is TGCGCCAGCAGCCCCTCGGGAGGGGATCCCTACAATGAGCAGTTCTTC.

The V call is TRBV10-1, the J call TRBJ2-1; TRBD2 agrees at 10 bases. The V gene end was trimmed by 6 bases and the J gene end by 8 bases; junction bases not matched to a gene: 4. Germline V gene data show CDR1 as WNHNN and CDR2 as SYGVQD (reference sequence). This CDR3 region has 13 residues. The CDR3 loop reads CASSSSGSYEQFF. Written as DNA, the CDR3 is TGCGCCAGCAGCTCTAGCGGGAGCTATGAGCAGTTCTTC.

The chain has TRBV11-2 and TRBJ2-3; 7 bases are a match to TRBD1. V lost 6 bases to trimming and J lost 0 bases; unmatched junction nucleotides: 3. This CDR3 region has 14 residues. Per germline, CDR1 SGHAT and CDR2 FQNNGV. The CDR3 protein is CASSYRGSTDTQYF. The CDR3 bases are TGTGCCAGCAGTTACAGGGGAAGCACAGATACGCAGTATTTT.

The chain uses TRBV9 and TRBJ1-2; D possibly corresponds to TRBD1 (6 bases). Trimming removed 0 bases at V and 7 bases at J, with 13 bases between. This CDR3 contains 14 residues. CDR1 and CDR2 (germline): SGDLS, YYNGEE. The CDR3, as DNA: TGTGCCAGCAGCGTAGGGGAGAGGGGGTTTGGCTACACCTTC. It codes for CASSVGERGFGYTF.

CDR3 in amino acids: CASSQDVVRGNTIYF. The CDR3 bases are TGTGCCAGCAGCCAAGACGTCGTGCGAGGAAACACCATATATTTT. The chain joins TRBV3-1 (or the pseudogene TRBV3-2) to TRBJ1-3; D ambiguous. The CDR3 consists of 15 residues. The V end was cut by 0 bases, the J end by 4 bases, with 10 bases between. Germline CDR1 and CDR2: LGHDT and YNNKEL (reference sequence).

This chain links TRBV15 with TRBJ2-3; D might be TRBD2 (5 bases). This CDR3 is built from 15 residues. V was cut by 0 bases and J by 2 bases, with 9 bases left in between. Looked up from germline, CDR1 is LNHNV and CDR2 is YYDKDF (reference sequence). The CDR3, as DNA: TGTGCCACCAGCAGAGATAGAGGGTACACAGATACGCAGTATTTT. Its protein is CATSRDRGYTDTQYF.

CDR3 loop: CASSSRRSSYNEQFF. CDR3 nucleotides: TGTGCCAGCAGCTCCCGACGGAGCTCCTACAATGAGCAGTTCTTC. The rearrangement uses TRBV9 and TRBJ2-1; the D is unclear. V shed 4 bases and J shed 0 bases, with 11 bases lying between them. Germline V gives CDR1 SGDLS, CDR2 YYNGEE. CDR3 length: 15 residues. The variable domain in full, completed from reference TRBV9 and TRBJ2-1, reads DSGVTQTPKHLITATGQRVTLRCSPRSGDLSVYWYQQSLDQGLQFLIQYYNGEERAKGNILERFSAQQFPDLHSELNLSSLELGDSALYFCASSSRRSSYNEQFFGPGTRLTVL.

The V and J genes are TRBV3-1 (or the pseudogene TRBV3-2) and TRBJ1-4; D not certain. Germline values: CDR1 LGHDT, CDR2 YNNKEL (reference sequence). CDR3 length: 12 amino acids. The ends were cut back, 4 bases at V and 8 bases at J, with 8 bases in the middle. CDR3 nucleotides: TGTGCCAGCAGCCGGAGCGGAGAAAAACTGTTTTTT. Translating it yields CASSRSGEKLFF.

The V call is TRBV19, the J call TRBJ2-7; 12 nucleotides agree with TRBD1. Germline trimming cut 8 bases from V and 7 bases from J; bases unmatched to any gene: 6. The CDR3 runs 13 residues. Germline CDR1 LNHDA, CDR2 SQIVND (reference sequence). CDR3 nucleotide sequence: TGTGCCAGTGTGGGACAGGGGGCGGGTGAGCAGTACTTC. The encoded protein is CASVGQGAGEQYF.

Written as DNA, the CDR3 is TGTGCCAGCAGCCGGGGCGGGAGTATCAATGAGCAGTTCTTC. Its protein is CASSRGGSINEQFF. This rearrangement joins TRBV3-1 (or the pseudogene TRBV3-2) to TRBJ2-1; 7 bases line up with TRBD2. V shed 4 bases, J shed 6 bases, and the junction held 6 bases outside the gene matches. The CDR3 is made up of 14 amino acids. The germline gives CDR1 LGHDT, CDR2 YNNKEL (reference sequence).